This TCR beta chain is drawn from a study of cytomegalovirus exposure and HLA in healthy donors. There are 11 residues in the CDR3. Trimming pared 8 bases from V and 12 bases from J, leaving 16 bases between. From germline, CDR1 is MNHEY and CDR2 SVGAGI. PCR was performed using 60 Vbeta and 13 Jbeta primers. Sequencing used immunoSEQ multiplex PCR; TCRdb keeps in-frame clones, though not all of them. Of 150,000 to 200,000 clones listed, nearly 80% were seen once; the top ten hold more than 13%. The receptor was derived from a man in his forties or fifties in good health and CMV-seropositive. Material for sequencing was PBMCs. V and J are TRBV6-5 and TRBJ2-5; D perhaps matches TRBD1 (6 bases). As DNA, the CDR3 is TGTGCCAGCGTCCTAGGGGGTAAGGAGTACTTC. Translated: CASVLGGKEYF.